The clone carrying this T cell receptor beta chain has a count of ten or more. The antigen is unknown. This CDR3 contains 14 residues. The germline V gene has CDR1 SGHAT and CDR2 FQNNGV. Trimming stripped 2 bases from V and 4 bases from J, with 8 bases between. TCRdb recomputed calls from the 5' RACE reads with MiXCR, one row per CDR3 protein. The sample shows fewer than 250,000 distinct CDR3 sequences, 6% to 8.5% of them seen only once. This sample stems from a study of identical twins. Study-level findings and limits: Shared out-of-frame alpha sequences (those common to twins) showed excess low generation probability.

The data were also submitted as part of a second study, on yellow fever vaccine responses in identical twins.

This rearrangement joins TRBV11-2 to TRBJ2-2; D is unresolved. The source material was CD8+ T cells sorted from blood. The sequence came from a woman aged 18 to 35 in good health. CDR3 protein: CASSLLSRTGELFF. The CDR3 DNA reads as TGTGCCAGCAGCTTACTTAGCCGCACCGGGGAGCTGTTTTTT.